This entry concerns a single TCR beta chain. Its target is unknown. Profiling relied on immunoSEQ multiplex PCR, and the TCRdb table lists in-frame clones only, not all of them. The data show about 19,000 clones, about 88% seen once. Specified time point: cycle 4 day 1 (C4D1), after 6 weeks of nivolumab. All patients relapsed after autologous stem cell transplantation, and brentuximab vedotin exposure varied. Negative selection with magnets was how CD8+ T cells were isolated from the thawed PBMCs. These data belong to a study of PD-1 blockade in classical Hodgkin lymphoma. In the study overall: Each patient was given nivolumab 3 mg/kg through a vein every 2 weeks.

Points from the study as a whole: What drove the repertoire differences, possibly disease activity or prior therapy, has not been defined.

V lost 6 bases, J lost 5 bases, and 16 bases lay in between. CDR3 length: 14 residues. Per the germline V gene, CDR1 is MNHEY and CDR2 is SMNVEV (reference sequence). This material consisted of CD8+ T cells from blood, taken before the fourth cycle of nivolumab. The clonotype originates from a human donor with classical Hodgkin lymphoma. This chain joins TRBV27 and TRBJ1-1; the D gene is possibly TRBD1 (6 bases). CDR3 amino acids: CASRPTGRRTEAFF. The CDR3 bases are TGTGCCAGCAGACCCACAGGGCGCAGGACTGAAGCTTTCTTT.